Each of the 22 T cell receptor beta chains below was sequenced from the same sample in a study of T cell repertoires in cytomegalovirus infection. TCRdb reprocessed the reads via MiXCR and lists one record per CDR3 protein. The table includes approximately 170,000 distinct CDR3 sequences, 17% detected once. Sequences were obtained from CD8+ T cells from PBMCs. The receptors were gathered from a human donor in good health (CMV status not recorded). Some clones in this sample may be carry-over from other donors' samples.

This clonotype was seen many times. The gene calls are TRBV7-2 and TRBJ1-6; the match to TRBD1 covers 7 bases. The V and J ends lost 5 bases and 2 bases, in that order; junction bases with no gene match: 12. The V gene's germline CDR1 is SGHTA and CDR2 FQGNSA. The CDR3 spans 18 residues. CDR3 residues: CASSAYYRGAAYNSPLHF. As DNA, the CDR3 is TGTGCCAGCAGCGCCTACTACAGGGGAGCGGCCTATAATTCACCCCTCCACTTT.

This clonotype was counted between two and nine times. The chain recombines TRBV7-8 with TRBJ2-7; perhaps TRBD2 as D (5 bases). Trimming removed 1 base from V and 4 bases from J, with 14 bases in between. CDR1 SGHVS and CDR2 FQNEAQ come from the germline V gene. This CDR3 has 15 amino acids. In DNA form, the CDR3 reads TGTGCCAGCAGCTTAGAGGGAGCCCCCAATTACGAGCAGTACTTC. Its protein product is CASSLEGAPNYEQYF.

This clonotype was found a few times. This rearrangement joins TRBV29-1 to TRBJ1-5; weak D call: TRBD1 (5 bases). V was cut by 5 bases and J by 2 bases, with 13 bases left in between. Germline lookup yields CDR1 SQVTM and CDR2 ANQGSEA. The CDR3 runs to 14 residues. CDR3 amino acids: CSVIWGVGNQPQHF. CDR3 nucleotides: TGCAGCGTTATCTGGGGGGTTGGCAATCAGCCCCAGCATTTT.

The rearrangement joins TRBV20-1 to TRBJ2-3; 8 positions agree with TRBD2. The CDR3 has 16 amino acids. CDR1 and CDR2 (germline): DFQATT, SNEGSKA (reference sequence). V shed 4 bases, J shed 0 bases, and the junction held 9 bases outside the gene matches. The CDR3 spells CSANLGLAASTDTQYF. CDR3 nucleotide sequence: TGCAGTGCTAACCTCGGACTAGCAGCCAGCACAGATACGCAGTATTTT.

The genes are TRBV6-8 and TRBJ2-1; a possible D gene is TRBD2 (5 bases). This CDR3 is built from 15 residues. Per germline, CDR1 MNHGY and CDR2 SAAAGT. Trimming stripped 6 bases from V and 4 bases from J, with 16 bases between. The CDR3 reads CASSLARAAYNEQFF. In DNA form, the CDR3 reads TGTGCCAGCAGCCTCGCGAGGGCCGCATACAATGAGCAGTTCTTC.

This clonotype has more than one count but fewer than ten. The chain links TRBV11-2 to TRBJ2-7, with D hard to call. Germline V lookup: CDR1 SGHAT, CDR2 FQNNGV. Trimming took off 1 base at V and 6 bases at J, with 7 bases between the two ends. This CDR3 contains 12 residues. The CDR3 spells CASSLGPFEQYF. DNA for the CDR3: TGTGCCAGCAGCTTAGGACCCTTCGAGCAGTACTTC.

This clonotype was counted only a few times. V and J are TRBV5-1 and TRBJ2-7; 11 bases match TRBD2. This CDR3 is built from 15 residues. Germline V gene lookup returns CDR1 SGHRS and CDR2 YFSETQ. V dropped 4 bases and J dropped 5; count of bases not matched to a gene: 8. The CDR3 bases are TGCGCCAGCAGCCGACTAGCGGGACTTGTACACGAGCAGTACTTC. It yields the protein CASSRLAGLVHEQYF.

The chain links TRBV6-6 to TRBJ2-1, with TRBD2 matching 7 bases. Germline CDR1 reads MNHNY; CDR2 reads SVGAGI (reference sequence). The CDR3 runs 14 residues. The V segment lost 5 bases and the J segment 5 bases; nucleotides outside the gene matches: 6. CDR3 coding DNA: TGTGCCAGCAGTCTAGCGGCCGGTCACAATGAGCAGTTCTTC. The encoded protein is CASSLAAGHNEQFF.

The count of this clonotype is one. This chain uses TRBV29-1 with TRBJ1-2; the match to TRBD1 covers 7 bases. There are 13 residues in the CDR3. The J segment lost 5 bases and the V segment lost 7 bases, leaving 10 bases of the junction unmatched. Germline V lookup: CDR1 SQVTM, CDR2 ANQGSEA. Written as DNA, the CDR3 is TGCAGCGCCCGGGACAGTTACGATTATGGCTACACCTTC. Its protein is CSARDSYDYGYTF. Complete variable domain (other parts from reference TRBV29-1 and TRBJ1-2): SAVISQKPSRDICQRGTSLTIQCQVDSQVTMMFWYRQQPGQSLTLIATANQGSEATYESGFVIDKFPISRPNLTFSTLTVSNMSPEDSSIYLCSARDSYDYGYTFGSGTRLTVV.

In its sample, this clonotype was seen a few times. The chain employs TRBV29-1 and TRBJ2-7; 10 nucleotides line up with TRBD2. The CDR3 runs to 16 residues. Germline-derived CDR1 and CDR2 are SQVTM and ANQGSEA. V dropped 0 bases and J dropped 3; count of bases not matched to a gene: 8. The CDR3 loop reads CSVEELAGMDFYEQYF. The DNA for the CDR3 is TGCAGCGTTGAAGAACTAGCGGGAATGGATTTCTACGAGCAGTACTTC.

V usage is TRBV15 and J usage is TRBJ1-2; 7 positions agree with TRBD1. This CDR3 spans 15 amino acids. J was trimmed by 6 bases and V by 5 bases; bases with no gene match: 12. Germline CDR1 is LNHNV and CDR2 is YYDKDF (reference sequence). Here the CDR3 reads CATSLHLDRDHGYTF. The CDR3 nucleotides read TGTGCCACCAGCCTCCACCTAGACAGGGATCATGGCTACACCTTC.

This clonotype was seen a few times. V usage is TRBV9 and J usage is TRBJ2-7; D uncertain. V lost 0 bases, J lost 2 bases, and 9 bases lay in between. This CDR3 contains 14 residues. Germline lookup yields CDR1 SGDLS and CDR2 YYNGEE. Here the CDR3 reads CASSVGGDPYEQYF. DNA of the CDR3: TGTGCCAGCAGCGTAGGTGGCGATCCCTACGAGCAGTACTTC.

This clonotype was seen more than once but under ten times. The rearrangement joins TRBV7-9 to TRBJ2-3, with 7 nucleotides matching TRBD2. Germline V gene lookup returns CDR1 SEHNR and CDR2 FQNEAQ (reference sequence). The CDR3 has 16 residues. Trimming cost V 2 bases and J 0 bases; bases outside gene matches: 5. CDR3 nucleotides: TGTGCCAGCAGCTTAAGCGGGGCGTCTAGCACAGATACGCAGTATTTT. The encoded protein is CASSLSGASSTDTQYF.

This sequence joins TRBV7-3 and TRBJ2-3; D might be TRBD2 (5 bases). The CDR3 sequence is 15 residues long. With 2 bases removed from V and 5 bases from J, the gap between germline ends came to 14 bases. CDR1 and CDR2 (germline): SGHTA, FQGTGA. The CDR3 here is CASSLSGGQGDTQYF. The CDR3 bases are TGTGCCAGCAGCTTATCCGGCGGGCAAGGAGATACGCAGTATTTT.

A few counts support this clonotype. V usage is TRBV7-6 and J usage is TRBJ2-1; D might be TRBD1 or TRBD2, each matching 5 bases. With 5 bases removed from V and 4 bases from J, the gap between germline ends came to 18 bases. CDR3 length: 16 residues. CDR1 is SGHVS, CDR2 FNYEAQ, per germline. In DNA form, the CDR3 reads TGTGCCAGCAGCCCGGGCTTTACTAGGGGTTACAATGAGCAGTTCTTC. Its protein product is CASSPGFTRGYNEQFF.

This clonotype came up a few times. This sequence joins TRBV7-9 and TRBJ2-3, with a possible D match to TRBD2 (6 bases). Trimming stripped 5 bases from V and 5 bases from J, with 20 bases between. This CDR3 comprises 16 residues. CDR1 is SEHNR and CDR2 is FQNEAQ in the germline V gene (reference sequence). CDR3: CASSPGRGGGKDTQYF. The CDR3 nucleotides are TGTGCCAGCAGCCCAGGCCGCGGAGGAGGGAAAGATACGCAGTATTTT.

This clonotype was picked up a small number of times. The CDR3 nucleotides read TGTGCCAGCAGCTTGGGCCCGAACACAGATACGCAGTATTTT. Translating it yields CASSLGPNTDTQYF. The chain is built from TRBV11-2 and TRBJ2-3; D not certain. Germline-derived CDR1 and CDR2 are SGHAT and FQNNGV. The CDR3 has 14 amino acids. Trimming cost V 3 bases and J 2 bases, with 9 bases left between them.

The V call is TRBV28, the J call TRBJ2-1, with a tentative D call TRBD2 (5 bases). V lost 1 base and J 8 bases, leaving 15 bases between the germline ends. Germline CDR1 and CDR2: MDHEN and SYDVKM. The CDR3 has 15 amino acids. CDR3 in amino acids: CASSLYRTPADEQFF. The CDR3, as DNA: TGTGCCAGCAGTTTATATCGGACCCCAGCGGATGAGCAGTTCTTC.

This clonotype occurred a few times. The chain links TRBV5-1 to TRBJ2-7, with unresolved D. The germline CDR1 and CDR2 sequences are SGHRS and YFSETQ. This CDR3 has 14 amino acids. The V and J ends lost 2 bases and 2 bases respectively, with 11 bases between them. CDR3 DNA sequence: TGCGCCAGCAGCTTAGGGTTTGGGACCTACGAGCAGTACTTC. Its protein product is CASSLGFGTYEQYF.

This clonotype was detected many times. J is TRBJ2-7 and V is TRBV7-2; D gene ambiguous. The germline V gene has CDR1 SGHTA and CDR2 FQGNSA. V lost 7 bases, J lost 6 bases, and 13 bases lay in between. This CDR3 comprises 12 residues. CDR3 amino acids: CASTLSPPEQYF. CDR3 nucleotides: TGTGCCAGCACCCTAAGCCCACCCGAGCAGTACTTC.

This chain connects TRBV11-2 to TRBJ2-3; D gene unclear. The V and J ends lost 2 bases and 5 bases respectively, with 5 bases between them. The CDR3 consists of 12 residues. Looked up from germline, CDR1 is SGHAT and CDR2 is FQNNGV. The CDR3 loop is CASSLNGDTQYF. The CDR3 bases are TGTGCCAGCAGCTTAAACGGAGATACGCAGTATTTT.

The chain uses TRBV7-6 and TRBJ2-5; D is tentatively TRBD1 or TRBD2 (6 bases each). Germline assignment: CDR1 SGHVS and CDR2 FNYEAQ. CDR3 length: 15 residues. V was trimmed by 6 bases and J by 2 bases, leaving 16 bases between them. Here the CDR3 DNA reads TGTGCCAGCAGGGGGGGTAGGGGGACGCAAGAGACCCAGTACTTC. Its protein is CASRGGRGTQETQYF. The variable domain in full, with the rest retrieved from reference TRBV7-6 and TRBJ2-5, is GAGVSQSPRYKVTKRGQDVALRCDPISGHVSLYWYRQALGQGPEFLTYFNYEAQQDKSGLPNDRFSAERPEGSISTLTIQRTEQRDSAMYRCASRGGRGTQETQYFGPGTRLLVL.